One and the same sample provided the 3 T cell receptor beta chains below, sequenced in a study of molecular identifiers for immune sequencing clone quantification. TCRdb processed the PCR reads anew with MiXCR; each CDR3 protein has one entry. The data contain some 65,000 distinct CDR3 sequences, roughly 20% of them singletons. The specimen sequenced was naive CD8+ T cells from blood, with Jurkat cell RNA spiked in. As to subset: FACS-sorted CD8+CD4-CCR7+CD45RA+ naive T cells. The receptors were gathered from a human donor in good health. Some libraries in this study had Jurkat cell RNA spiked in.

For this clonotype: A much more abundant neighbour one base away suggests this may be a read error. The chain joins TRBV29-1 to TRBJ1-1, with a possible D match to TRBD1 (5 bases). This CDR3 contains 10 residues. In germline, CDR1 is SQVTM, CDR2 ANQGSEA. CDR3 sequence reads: CSVEEKSGLF. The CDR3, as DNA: TGCAGCGTTGAAGAAAAGTCAGGGCTCTTT.

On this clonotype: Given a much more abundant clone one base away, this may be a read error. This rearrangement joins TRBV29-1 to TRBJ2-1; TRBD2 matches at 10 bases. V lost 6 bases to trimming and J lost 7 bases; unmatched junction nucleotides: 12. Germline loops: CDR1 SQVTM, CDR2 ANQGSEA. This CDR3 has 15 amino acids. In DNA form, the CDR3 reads TGCAGCGTGGGGGCTAGCGGGAGTATATGGAATGAGCAGTTCTTC. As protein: CSVGASGSIWNEQFF.

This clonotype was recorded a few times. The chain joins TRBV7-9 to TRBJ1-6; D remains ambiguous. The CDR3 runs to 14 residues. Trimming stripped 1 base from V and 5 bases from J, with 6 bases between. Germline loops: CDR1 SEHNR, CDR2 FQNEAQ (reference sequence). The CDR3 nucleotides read TGTGCCAGCAGCTTAGGCAGCAATAATTCACCCCTCCACTTT. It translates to CASSLGSNNSPLHF. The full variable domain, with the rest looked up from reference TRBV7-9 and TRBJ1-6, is DTGVSQNPRHKITKRGQNVTFRCDPISEHNRLYWYRQTLGQGPEFLTYFQNEAQLEKSRLLSDRFSAERPKGSFSTLEIQRTEQGDSAMYLCASSLGSNNSPLHFGNGTRLTVT.